This entry features one TCR beta chain sequence. Its antigen is undetermined. This specimen comes from a study of cytomegalovirus exposure and HLA in healthy donors. The study, taken as a whole, reports: In a later analysis, donors in an Asian-associated ancestry cluster reportedly had fewer N-insertions in productive TCRs than the cohort mean. Associated with cytomegalovirus, according to the listing, were about 160 TCR beta chains. Productive status was seen about 90% or about 30% of the time for most TCR beta V segments in an earlier analysis.

The PCR had 60 Vbeta and 13 Jbeta primers. In the authors' methods: Later, roughly 86 million unique TCR beta chains were counted in an analysis, and about 10 million of them were shared. The protocol was immunoSEQ multiplex PCR, while the TCRdb copy is restricted to in-frame clones and leaves out a portion. From that table come the V and J calls and clone size; the DNA was used to work out D and trimming. The repertoire consists of under 200,000 clones, with 70% to 80% occurring once and the leading ten covering less than 0.9%. Germline assignment: CDR1 GTSNPN and CDR2 SVGIG (reference sequence). This CDR3 is built from 15 residues. The V end lost 1 base, the J end lost 4 bases, and 16 bases lay between the germline ends.

V usage is TRBV30 and J usage is TRBJ1-1; maybe TRBD1 (5 bases). The TCR comes from a female donor in good health and CMV-seronegative. The sample consisted of PBMCs. The CDR3 DNA follows: TGTGCCTGGAGTGGAGGTGGTGGCAGGGCCACTGAAGCTTTCTTT. Translation: CAWSGGGGRATEAFF.